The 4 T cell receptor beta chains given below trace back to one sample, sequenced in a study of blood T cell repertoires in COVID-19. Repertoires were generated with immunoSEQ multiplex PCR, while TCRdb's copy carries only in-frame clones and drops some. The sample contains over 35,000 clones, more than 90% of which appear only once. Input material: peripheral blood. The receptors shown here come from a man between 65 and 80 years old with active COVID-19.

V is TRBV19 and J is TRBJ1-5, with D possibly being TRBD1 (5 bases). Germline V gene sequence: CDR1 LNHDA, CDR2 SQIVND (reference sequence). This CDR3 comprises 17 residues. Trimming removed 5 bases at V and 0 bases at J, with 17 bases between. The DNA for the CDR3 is TGTGCCAGTAGTCCCATCCCTTACGGGGGTAGCAATCAGCCCCAGCATTTT. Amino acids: CASSPIPYGGSNQPQHF.

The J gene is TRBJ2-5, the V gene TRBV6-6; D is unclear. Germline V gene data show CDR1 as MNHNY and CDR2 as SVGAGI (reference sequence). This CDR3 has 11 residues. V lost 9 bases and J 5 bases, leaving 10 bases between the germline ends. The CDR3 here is CASSNGETQYF. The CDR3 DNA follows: TGTGCCAGTTCCAACGGGGAGACCCAGTACTTC.

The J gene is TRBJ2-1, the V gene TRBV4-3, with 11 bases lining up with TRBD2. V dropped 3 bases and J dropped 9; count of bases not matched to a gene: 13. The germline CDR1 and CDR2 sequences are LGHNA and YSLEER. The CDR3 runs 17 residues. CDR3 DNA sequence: TGCGCCAGCAGCCATCGACCTAGCGGGGGGTCCCGGGTTGAGCAGTTCTTC. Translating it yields CASSHRPSGGSRVEQFF.

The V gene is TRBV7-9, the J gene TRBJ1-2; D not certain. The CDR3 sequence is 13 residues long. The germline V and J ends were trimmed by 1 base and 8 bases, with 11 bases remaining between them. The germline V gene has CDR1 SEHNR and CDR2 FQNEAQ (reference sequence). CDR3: CASSLVGVSGYTF. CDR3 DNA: TGTGCCAGCAGCTTAGTCGGGGTTTCCGGCTACACCTTC.